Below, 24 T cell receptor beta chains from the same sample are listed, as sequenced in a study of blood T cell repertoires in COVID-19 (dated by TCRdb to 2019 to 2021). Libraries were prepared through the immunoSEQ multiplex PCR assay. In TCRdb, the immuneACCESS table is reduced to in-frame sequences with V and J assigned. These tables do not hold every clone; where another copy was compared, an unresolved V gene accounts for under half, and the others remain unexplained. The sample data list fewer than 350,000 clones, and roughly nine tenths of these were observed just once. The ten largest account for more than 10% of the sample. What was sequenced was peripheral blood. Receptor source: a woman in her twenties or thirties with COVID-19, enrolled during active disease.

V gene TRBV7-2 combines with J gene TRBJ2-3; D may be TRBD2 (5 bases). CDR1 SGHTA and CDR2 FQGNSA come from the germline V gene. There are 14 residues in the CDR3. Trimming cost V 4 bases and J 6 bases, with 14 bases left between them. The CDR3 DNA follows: TGTGCCAGCAGCTCCCCGGGGTTTTGGGATACGCAGTATTTT. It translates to CASSSPGFWDTQYF. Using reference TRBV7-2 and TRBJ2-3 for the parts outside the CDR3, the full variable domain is GAGVSQSPSNKVTEKGKDVELRCDPISGHTALYWYRQSLGQGLEFLIYFQGNSAPDKSGLPSDRFSAERTGGSVSTLTIQRTQQEDSAVYLCASSSPGFWDTQYFGPGTRLTVL.

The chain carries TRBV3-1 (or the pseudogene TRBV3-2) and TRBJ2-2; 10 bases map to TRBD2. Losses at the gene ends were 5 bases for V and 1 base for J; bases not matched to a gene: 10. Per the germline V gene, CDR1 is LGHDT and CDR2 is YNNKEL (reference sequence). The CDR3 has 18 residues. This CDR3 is CASSAPVAGGLNTGELFF. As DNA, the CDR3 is TGTGCCAGCAGCGCCCCCGTAGCGGGGGGCCTGAACACCGGGGAGCTGTTTTTT.

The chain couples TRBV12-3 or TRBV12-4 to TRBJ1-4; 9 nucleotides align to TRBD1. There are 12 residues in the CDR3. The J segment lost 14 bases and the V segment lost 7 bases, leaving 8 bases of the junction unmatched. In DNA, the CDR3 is TGTGCCAGCACTTCCGGGACAGGGCACCTGTTTTTT. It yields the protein CASTSGTGHLFF.

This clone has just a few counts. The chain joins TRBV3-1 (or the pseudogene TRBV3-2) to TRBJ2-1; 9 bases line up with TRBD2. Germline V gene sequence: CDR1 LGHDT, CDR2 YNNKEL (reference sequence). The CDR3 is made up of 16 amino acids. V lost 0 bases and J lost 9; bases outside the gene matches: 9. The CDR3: CASSQESKGLAGEQFF. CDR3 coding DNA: TGTGCCAGCAGCCAAGAGAGTAAGGGACTAGCCGGTGAGCAGTTCTTC.

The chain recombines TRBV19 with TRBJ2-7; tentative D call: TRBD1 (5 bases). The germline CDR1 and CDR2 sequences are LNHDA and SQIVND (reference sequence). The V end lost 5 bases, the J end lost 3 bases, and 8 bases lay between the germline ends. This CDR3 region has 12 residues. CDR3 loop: CASSSGFYEQYF. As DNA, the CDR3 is TGTGCCAGTAGTTCAGGGTTCTACGAGCAGTACTTC.

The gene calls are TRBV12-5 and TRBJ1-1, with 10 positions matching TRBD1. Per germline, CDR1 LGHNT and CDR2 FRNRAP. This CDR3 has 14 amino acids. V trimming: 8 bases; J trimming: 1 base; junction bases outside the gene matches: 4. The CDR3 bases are TGTGCTAGTCAGGGGGACAGGGGGAACACTGAAGCTTTCTTT. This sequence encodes CASQGDRGNTEAFF.

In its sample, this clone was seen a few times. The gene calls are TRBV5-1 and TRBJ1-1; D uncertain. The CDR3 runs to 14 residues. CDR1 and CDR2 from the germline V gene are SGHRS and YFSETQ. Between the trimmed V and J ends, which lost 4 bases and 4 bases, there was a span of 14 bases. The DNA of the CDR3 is TGCGCCAGCAGCCCGACGGCGGGAGGCACTGAAGCTTTCTTT. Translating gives CASSPTAGGTEAFF.

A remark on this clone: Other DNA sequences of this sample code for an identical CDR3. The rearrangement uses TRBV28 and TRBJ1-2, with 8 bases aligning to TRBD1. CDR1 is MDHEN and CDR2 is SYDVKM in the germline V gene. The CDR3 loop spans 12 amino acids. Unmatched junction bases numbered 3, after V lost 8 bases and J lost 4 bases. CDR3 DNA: TGTGCCAGCTCCGACAGGGGCTATGGCTACACCTTC. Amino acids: CASSDRGYGYTF.

The CDR3 DNA is TGTGCCAGCAGCACTGGGACTAGCGGCTATACGCAGTATTTT. Protein: CASSTGTSGYTQYF. This sequence joins TRBV11-2 and TRBJ2-3, with 11 bases fitting TRBD2. There are 14 residues in the CDR3. Trimming at V came to 5 bases and at J to 7 bases, leaving 5 bases not matched to a gene. In germline, CDR1 is SGHAT, CDR2 FQNNGV.

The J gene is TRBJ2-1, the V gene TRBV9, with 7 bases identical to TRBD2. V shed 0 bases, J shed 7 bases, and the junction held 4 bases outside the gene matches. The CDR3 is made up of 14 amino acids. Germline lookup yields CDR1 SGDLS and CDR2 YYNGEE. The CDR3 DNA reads TGTGCCAGCAGCGTAGCACTAGCGTCGAATGAGCAGTTCTTC. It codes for CASSVALASNEQFF.

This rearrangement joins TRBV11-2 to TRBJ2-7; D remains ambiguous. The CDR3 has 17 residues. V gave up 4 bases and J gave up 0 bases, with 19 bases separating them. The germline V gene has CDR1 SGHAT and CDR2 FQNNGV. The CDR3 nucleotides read TGTGCCAGCAGCTCCAGGCCACTGCCAGACGACTCCTACGAGCAGTACTTC. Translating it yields CASSSRPLPDDSYEQYF. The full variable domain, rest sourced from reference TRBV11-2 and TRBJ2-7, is EAGVAQSPRYKIIEKRQSVAFWCNPISGHATLYWYQQILGQGPKLLIQFQNNGVVDDSQLPKDRFSAERLKGVDSTLKIQPAKLEDSAVYLCASSSRPLPDDSYEQYFGPGTRLTVT.

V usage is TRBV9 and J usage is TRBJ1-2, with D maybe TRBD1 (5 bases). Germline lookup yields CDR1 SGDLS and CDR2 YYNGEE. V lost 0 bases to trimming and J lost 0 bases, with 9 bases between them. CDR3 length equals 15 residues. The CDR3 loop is CASSVVGAPNYGYTF. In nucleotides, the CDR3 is TGTGCCAGCAGCGTAGTAGGGGCTCCTAACTATGGCTACACCTTC.

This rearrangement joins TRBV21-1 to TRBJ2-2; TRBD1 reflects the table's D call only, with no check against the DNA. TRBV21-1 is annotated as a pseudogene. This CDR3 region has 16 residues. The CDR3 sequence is CASSKGPRSGPGELFF. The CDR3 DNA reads TGTGCCAGCAGCAAAGGGCCTCGGTCAGGCCCCGGGGAGCTGTTTTTT.

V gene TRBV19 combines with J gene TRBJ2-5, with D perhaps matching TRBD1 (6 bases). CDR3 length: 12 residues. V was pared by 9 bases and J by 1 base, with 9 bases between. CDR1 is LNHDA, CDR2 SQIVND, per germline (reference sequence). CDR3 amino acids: CASRDTQETQYF. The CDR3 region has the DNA TGTGCCAGCCGGGACACCCAAGAGACCCAGTACTTC.

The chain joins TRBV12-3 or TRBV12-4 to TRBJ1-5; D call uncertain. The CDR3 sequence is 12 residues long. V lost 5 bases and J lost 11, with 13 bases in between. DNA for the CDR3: TGTGCCAGCAGTGTAGGGTTGTTAGCCCAGCATTTT. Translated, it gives CASSVGLLAQHF.

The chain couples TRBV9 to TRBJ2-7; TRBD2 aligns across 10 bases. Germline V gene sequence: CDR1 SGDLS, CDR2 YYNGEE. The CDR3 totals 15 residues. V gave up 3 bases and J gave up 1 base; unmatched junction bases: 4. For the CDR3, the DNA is TGTGCCAGCAGCGAAGGACTAGCGGCTTCCTACGAGCAGTACTTC. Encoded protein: CASSEGLAASYEQYF.

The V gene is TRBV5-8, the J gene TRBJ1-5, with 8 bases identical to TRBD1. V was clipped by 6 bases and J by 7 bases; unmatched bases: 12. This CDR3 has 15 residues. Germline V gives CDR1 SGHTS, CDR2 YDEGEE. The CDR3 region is CASTFSPRGQQPQHF. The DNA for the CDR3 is TGTGCCAGCACCTTCTCCCCCAGGGGGCAACAGCCCCAGCATTTT.

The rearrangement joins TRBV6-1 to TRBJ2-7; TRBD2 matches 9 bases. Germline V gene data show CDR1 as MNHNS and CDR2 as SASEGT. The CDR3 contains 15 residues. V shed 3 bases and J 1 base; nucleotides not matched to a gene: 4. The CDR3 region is CASSDSSGGSYEQYF. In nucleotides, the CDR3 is TGTGCCAGCAGTGATAGTAGCGGGGGTTCCTACGAGCAGTACTTC.

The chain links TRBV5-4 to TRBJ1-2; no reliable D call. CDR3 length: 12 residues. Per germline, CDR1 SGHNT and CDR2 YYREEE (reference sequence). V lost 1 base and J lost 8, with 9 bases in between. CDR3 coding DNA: TGTGCCAGCAGCTTGAGTCGAGGAGGCTACACCTTC. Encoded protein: CASSLSRGGYTF.

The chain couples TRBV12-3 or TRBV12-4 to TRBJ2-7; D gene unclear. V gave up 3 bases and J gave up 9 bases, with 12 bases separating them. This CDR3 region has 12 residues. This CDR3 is CASSFSPSGQYF. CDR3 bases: TGTGCCAGCAGTTTCTCCCCATCCGGGCAGTACTTC.

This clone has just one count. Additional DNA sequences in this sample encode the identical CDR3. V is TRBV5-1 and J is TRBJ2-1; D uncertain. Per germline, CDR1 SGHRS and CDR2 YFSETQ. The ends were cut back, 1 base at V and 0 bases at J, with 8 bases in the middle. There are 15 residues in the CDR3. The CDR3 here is CASSLSSSSYNEQFF. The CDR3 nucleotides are TGCGCCAGCAGCTTGTCTTCTAGCTCCTACAATGAGCAGTTCTTC.

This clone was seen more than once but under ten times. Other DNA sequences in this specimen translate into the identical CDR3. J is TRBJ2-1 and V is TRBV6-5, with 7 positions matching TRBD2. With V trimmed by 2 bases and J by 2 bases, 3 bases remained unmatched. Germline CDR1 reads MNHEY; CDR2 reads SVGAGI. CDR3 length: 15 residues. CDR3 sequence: CASSYGGGTYNEQFF. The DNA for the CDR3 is TGTGCCAGCAGTTACGGGGGGGGGACCTACAATGAGCAGTTCTTC.

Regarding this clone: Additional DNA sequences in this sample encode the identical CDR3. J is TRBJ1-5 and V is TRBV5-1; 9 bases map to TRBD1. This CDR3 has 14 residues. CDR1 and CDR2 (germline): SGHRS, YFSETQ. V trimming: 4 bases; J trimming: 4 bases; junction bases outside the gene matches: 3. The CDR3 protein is CASSLGTGNQPQHF. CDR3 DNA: TGCGCCAGCAGCCTCGGGACAGGGAATCAGCCCCAGCATTTT.

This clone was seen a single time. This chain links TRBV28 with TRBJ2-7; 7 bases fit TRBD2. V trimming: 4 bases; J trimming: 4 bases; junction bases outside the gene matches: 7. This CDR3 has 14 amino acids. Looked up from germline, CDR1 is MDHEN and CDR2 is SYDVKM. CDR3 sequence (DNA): TGTGCCAGCAGTTCAGGGCGGGGGAATTACGAGCAGTACTTC. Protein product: CASSSGRGNYEQYF.